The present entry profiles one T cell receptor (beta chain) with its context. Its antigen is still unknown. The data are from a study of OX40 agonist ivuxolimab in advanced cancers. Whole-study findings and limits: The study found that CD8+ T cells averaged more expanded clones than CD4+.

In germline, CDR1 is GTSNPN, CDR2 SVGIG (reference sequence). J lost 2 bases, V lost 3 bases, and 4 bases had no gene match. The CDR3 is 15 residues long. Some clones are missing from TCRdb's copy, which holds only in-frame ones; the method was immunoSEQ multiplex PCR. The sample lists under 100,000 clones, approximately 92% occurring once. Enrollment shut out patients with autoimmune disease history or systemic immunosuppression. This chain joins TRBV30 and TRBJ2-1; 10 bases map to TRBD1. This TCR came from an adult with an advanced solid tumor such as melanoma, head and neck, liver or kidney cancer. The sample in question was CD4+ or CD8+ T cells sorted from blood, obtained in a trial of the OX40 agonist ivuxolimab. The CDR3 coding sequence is TGTGCCTGGAGCGGGGACAGGGGAGCCTACAATGAGCAGTTCTTC. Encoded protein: CAWSGDRGAYNEQFF. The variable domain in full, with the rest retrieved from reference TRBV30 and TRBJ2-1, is SQTIHQWPATLVQPVGSPLSLECTVEGTSNPNLYWYRQAAGRGLQLLFYSVGIGQISSEVPQNLSASRPQDRQFILSSKKLLLSDSGFYLCAWSGDRGAYNEQFFGPGTRLTVL.